The T cell receptor (beta chain) described here comes from a study of post-analysis software for immune sequencing data. Study at large: The disease courses covered relapsing-remitting, secondary progressive and progressive-relapsing multiple sclerosis. Regarding the study as a whole: Multiple sclerosis was associated with a significant reduction in normalized Chao1 diversity relative to controls. Co-batched samples clustered tightly together by F measure. A few TRBV segments, TRBV5-6, TRBV5-1 and TRBV20-1 among them, were found more frequent in patients than controls.

The library was made from cDNA and included unique molecular identifiers. About 500,000 cDNA molecules were obtained from approximately 1 to 10 million T cells. One entry per CDR3 protein results from TCRdb running MiXCR on the PCR reads. There are hundreds of thousands of distinct CDR3 sequences in the sample; 55% to 60% occur only once, and roughly 10% lies in the top ten. As to this clonotype: Its antigen is currently unknown. An end of the junction does not agree with germline; a read error may underlie this.

This CDR3 has 13 residues. Germline V gene lookup returns CDR1 SGHTA and CDR2 FQGNSA. V usage is TRBV7-2 and J usage is TRBJ1-5, with unresolved D. The sequencing sample was made of blood. This receptor was taken from a girl aged 2 to 9 with multiple sclerosis. The CDR3 sequence: CASSFWEGQPRHF. DNA for the CDR3: TGTGCCAGCAGCTTCTGGGAGGGCCAGCCCCGGCATTTT.